This T cell receptor (beta chain) was sequenced during a study of OX40 agonist ivuxolimab in advanced cancers. The sample holds a few counts of this clone. Its antigen is as yet unknown. V lost 0 bases and J lost 8, with 10 bases in between. Looked up from germline, CDR1 is MGHRA and CDR2 is YSYEKL. The CDR3 totals 13 residues. Study results and caveats: At 0.1 to 3.0 mg/kg, clonal expansion of CD4+ and CD8+ blood T cells had occurred by week 6.

Sequencing used immunoSEQ multiplex PCR; TCRdb keeps in-frame clones, though not all of them. The sample lists about 55,000 clones, more than 75% occurring once. This material consisted of CD4+ or CD8+ T cells sorted from blood, taken in a trial of the OX40 agonist ivuxolimab. The V and J genes are TRBV4-1 and TRBJ1-1; D is perhaps TRBD1 (6 bases). This receptor was identified in an adult with an advanced solid tumor such as melanoma, head and neck, liver or kidney cancer. The CDR3 loop is CASSQEAGEEAFF. The DNA for the CDR3 is TGCGCCAGCAGCCAAGAAGCAGGGGAGGAAGCTTTCTTT.